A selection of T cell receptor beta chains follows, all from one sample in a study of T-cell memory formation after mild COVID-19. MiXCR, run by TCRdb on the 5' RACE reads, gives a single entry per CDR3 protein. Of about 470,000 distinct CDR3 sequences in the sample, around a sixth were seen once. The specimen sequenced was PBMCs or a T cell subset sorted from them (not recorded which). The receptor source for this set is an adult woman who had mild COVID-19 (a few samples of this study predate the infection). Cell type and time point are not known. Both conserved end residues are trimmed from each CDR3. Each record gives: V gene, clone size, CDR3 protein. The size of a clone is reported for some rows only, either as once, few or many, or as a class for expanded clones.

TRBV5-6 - ASSLDPGTGANVLT
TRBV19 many ASSTTGSGYNEQF
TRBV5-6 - ASNSFGGAGNEQF
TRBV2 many ASSDTDTQY
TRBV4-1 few ASSQERNGAYGYT
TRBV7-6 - ASSVGRVGVYNEQF
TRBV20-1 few SASYQGGTGELF
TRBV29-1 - SVENTGGPSYEQY
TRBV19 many ASSIDPRATDTQY
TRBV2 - ASTDGVTYEQY
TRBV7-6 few ATSDRRGPLH
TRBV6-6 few ASSWDRDTQY
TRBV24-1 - ATSRAETSGRDEQF
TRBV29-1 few SVGFLAGRDTQY
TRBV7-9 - ARTWTAGDTDTQY
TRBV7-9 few ASSLVTATQETQY
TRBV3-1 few ASSQELLAGGLDTQY
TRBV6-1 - ASSELTEPIAKNIQY
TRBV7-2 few ASSLPGLWELF
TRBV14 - ASSPLAGGVNEQF
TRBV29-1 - SVDGGPGQPQH
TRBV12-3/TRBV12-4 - ASSFRAGDEAF
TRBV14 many ASSQQTGGYEQY
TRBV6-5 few ASSLADPQETQY
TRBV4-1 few ASSHETGDQETQY
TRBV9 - ASALGGENEKLF
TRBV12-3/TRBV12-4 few ASSPTEYQPQH
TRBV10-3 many AIRGESLDTQY
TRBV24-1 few ATSDAQGAGGQPQH
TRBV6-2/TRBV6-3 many ASSIDRYEQY
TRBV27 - ASSLLQTGEQY
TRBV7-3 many ASRGANTGELF
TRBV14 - ASSQGGLARTGEQY
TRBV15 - ATSRDLPTYEQY
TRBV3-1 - ASSQGWARGTQETQY
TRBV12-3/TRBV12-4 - ASSLVLRNTGELF
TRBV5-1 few VETSNRGRGLYGYT
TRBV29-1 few STSLLNYGYT
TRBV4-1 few ASSQVDRASSYEQY
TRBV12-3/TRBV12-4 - ASSPGTWGEQY
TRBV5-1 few ASSLMSGETQY
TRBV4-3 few ASSPRGNTDTQY
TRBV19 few ASSTPATNEKLF
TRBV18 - ASSPPGVGYT
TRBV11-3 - ASSLSGRRNEQF